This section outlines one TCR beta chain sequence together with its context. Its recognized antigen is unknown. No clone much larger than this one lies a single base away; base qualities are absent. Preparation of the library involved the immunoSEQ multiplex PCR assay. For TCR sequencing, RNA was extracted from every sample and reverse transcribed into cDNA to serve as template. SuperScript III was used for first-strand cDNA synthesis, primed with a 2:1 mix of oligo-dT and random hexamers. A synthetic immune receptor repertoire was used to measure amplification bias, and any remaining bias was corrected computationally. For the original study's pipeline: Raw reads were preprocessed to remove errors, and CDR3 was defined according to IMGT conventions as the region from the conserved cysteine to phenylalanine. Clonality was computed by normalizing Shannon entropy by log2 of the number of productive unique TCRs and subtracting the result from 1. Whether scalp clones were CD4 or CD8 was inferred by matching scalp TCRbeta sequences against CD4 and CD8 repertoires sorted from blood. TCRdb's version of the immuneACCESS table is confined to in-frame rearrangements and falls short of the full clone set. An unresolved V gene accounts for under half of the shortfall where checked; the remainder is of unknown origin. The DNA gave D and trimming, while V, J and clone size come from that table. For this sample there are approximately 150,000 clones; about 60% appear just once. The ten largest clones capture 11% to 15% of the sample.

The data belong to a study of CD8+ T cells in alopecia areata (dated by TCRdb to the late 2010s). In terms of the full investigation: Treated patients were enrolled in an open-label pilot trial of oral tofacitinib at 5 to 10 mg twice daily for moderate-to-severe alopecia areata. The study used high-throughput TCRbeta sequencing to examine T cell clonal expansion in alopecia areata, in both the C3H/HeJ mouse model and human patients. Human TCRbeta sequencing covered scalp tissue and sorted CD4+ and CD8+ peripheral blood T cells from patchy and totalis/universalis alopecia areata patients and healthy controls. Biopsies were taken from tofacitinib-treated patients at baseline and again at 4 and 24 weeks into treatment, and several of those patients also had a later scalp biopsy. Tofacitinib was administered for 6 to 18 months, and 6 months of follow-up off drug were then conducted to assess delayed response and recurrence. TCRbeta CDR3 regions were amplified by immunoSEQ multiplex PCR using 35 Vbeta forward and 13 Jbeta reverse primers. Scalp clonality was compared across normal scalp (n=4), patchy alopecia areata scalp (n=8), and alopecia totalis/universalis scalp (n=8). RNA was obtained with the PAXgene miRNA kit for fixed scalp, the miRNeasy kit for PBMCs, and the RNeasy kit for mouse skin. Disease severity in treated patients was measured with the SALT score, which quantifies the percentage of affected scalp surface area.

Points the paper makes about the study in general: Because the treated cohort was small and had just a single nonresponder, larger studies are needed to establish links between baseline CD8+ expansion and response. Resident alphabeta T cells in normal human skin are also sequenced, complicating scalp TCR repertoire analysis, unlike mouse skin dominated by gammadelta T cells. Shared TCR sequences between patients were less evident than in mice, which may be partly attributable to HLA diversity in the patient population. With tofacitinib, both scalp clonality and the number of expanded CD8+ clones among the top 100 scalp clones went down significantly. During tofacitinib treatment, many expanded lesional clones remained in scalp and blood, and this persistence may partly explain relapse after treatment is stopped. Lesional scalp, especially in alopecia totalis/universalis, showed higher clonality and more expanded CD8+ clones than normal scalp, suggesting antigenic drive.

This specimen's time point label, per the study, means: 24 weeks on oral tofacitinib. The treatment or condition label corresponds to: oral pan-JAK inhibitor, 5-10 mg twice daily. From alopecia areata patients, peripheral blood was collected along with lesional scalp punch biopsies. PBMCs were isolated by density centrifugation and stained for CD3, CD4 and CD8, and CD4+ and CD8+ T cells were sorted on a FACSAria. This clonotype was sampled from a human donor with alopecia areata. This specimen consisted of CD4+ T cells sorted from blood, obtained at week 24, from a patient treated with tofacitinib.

The CDR3 region: CASSGWDRGDEQYF. In nucleotides, the sequence is TGTGCCAGCAGTGGATGGGACAGGGGGGACGAGCAGTACTTC. Recombination joined TRBV27 with TRBJ2-7; TRBD1 agrees with 11 junctional bases. V and J are trimmed by 5 bases and 5 bases, and the gene matches miss 5 bases of the junction. Counted from cysteine to phenylalanine, this CDR3 has 14 amino acids. The sequence is cut down to CDR3 DNA, 42 bases in frame from base 1. CDR1 and CDR2, looked up from the germline V gene (reference sequence), are MNHEY and SMNVEV.